Below, 8 T cell receptor beta chains from the same sample are listed, as sequenced in a study of Ad26.COV2.S vaccination and SARS-CoV-2 variants. The sample's treatment: some 20 received Ad26.COV2.S at low or high dose, single or two shots; 5 received placebo; per-sample allocation not given. Following the first vaccine or placebo injection, samples were taken on day 63. Profiled with immunoSEQ multiplex PCR; TCRdb holds only in-frame clones, not every one. Of 440,000 or so clones in the sample, 92% were seen once. The sample consisted of peripheral blood, taken in a trial of Ad26.COV2.S vaccine versus placebo. These receptors all stem from a person aged 18-60 years who received the Ad26.COV2.S COVID-19 vaccine or a placebo.

This chain joins TRBV2 and TRBJ2-2; 9 bases match TRBD2. J lost 6 bases, V lost 8 bases, and 4 bases had no gene match. Germline CDR1 and CDR2: SNHLY and FYNNEI. The CDR3 consists of 13 residues. The CDR3: CASAGGGAGELFF. The CDR3 bases are TGTGCCAGCGCCGGCGGGGGGGCCGGGGAGCTGTTTTTT.

The chain is built from TRBV19 and TRBJ2-1; 13 bases fit TRBD2. The germline V gene encodes CDR1 LNHDA and CDR2 SQIVND (reference sequence). This CDR3 region has 22 residues. Germline trimming cut 6 bases from V and 4 bases from J; bases unmatched to any gene: 24. CDR3 region: CASSRPRTGKGGLAGVYNEQFF. Here the CDR3 DNA reads TGTGCCAGTAGCCGACCCAGGACAGGGAAGGGCGGACTAGCGGGGGTATACAATGAGCAGTTCTTC. Drawing the rest from reference TRBV19 and TRBJ2-1, the complete variable domain is DGGITQSPKYLFRKEGQNVTLSCEQNLNHDAMYWYRQDPGQGLRLIYYSQIVNDFQKGDIAEGYSVSREKKESFPLTVTSAQKNPTAFYLCASSRPRTGKGGLAGVYNEQFFGPGTRLTVL.

This chain uses TRBV7-8 with TRBJ1-6, with 10 bases that match TRBD1. CDR3 length equals 17 residues. Germline V CDR1 and CDR2: SGHVS, FQNEAQ. Unmatched junction bases numbered 2, after V lost 1 base and J lost 2 bases. The CDR3, as DNA: TGTGCCAGCAGCTTAGTGGGGACAGGGGCCTATAATTCACCCCTCCACTTT. This translates into CASSLVGTGAYNSPLHF.

The chain employs TRBV7-2 and TRBJ2-5; a weak D match, TRBD2 (5 bases). The V gene lost 2 bases and the J gene lost 5 bases, with 9 bases spanning the gap. CDR3 length: 13 amino acids. Looked up from germline, CDR1 is SGHTA and CDR2 is FQGNSA. CDR3 amino acids: CASSLTRGETQYF. Here the CDR3 DNA reads TGTGCCAGCAGCTTAACCCGCGGGGAGACCCAGTACTTC.

This chain links TRBV30 with TRBJ2-2, with 9 bases aligning to TRBD1. The CDR3 runs to 13 residues. V shed 7 bases and J 4 bases; nucleotides not matched to a gene: 4. Germline V gene sequence: CDR1 GTSNPN, CDR2 SVGIG (reference sequence). CDR3 sequence reads: CALGQGFTGELFF. The CDR3 DNA follows: TGTGCCTTGGGACAGGGCTTCACCGGGGAGCTGTTTTTT.

The chain couples TRBV11-2 to TRBJ1-1; no clear D. V lost 5 bases to trimming and J lost 3 bases, with 16 bases between them. CDR3 length: 15 residues. Germline CDR1 reads SGHAT; CDR2 reads FQNNGV. DNA of the CDR3: TGTGCCAGCAGCGCGTCTGGTTCTCTGTACACTGAAGCTTTCTTT. Its translation is CASSASGSLYTEAFF.

This chain joins TRBV12-5 and TRBJ2-6, with D tentatively TRBD2 (5 bases). With 4 bases removed from V and 0 bases from J, the gap between germline ends came to 16 bases. This CDR3 region has 18 residues. CDR1 and CDR2 (germline): LGHNT, FRNRAP. This chain's CDR3 is CASGSVLTGNSGANVLTF. In DNA form, the CDR3 reads TGTGCTAGTGGTTCGGTCCTGACGGGAAACTCTGGGGCCAACGTCCTGACTTTC.

The chain links TRBV4-3 to TRBJ2-7; TRBD1 might be the D (6 bases). CDR3 length equals 13 residues. V was trimmed by 2 bases and J by 6 bases, leaving 11 bases between them. Germline CDR1 and CDR2: LGHNA and YSLEER. This chain's CDR3 is CASSQFQGGEQYF. The CDR3, as DNA: TGCGCCAGCAGCCAATTTCAAGGGGGCGAGCAGTACTTC.